The entry that follows covers one T cell receptor (beta chain) sequence. The data derive from a study of T cell responses to AZD1222 COVID-19 vaccine. Sequencing used immunoSEQ multiplex PCR; TCRdb keeps in-frame clones, though not all of them. Among roughly 55,000 clones listed, 87% were seen once. This CDR3 contains 18 residues. Trimming stripped 3 bases from V and 0 bases from J, with 21 bases between. CDR1 SEHNR and CDR2 FQNEAQ come from the germline V gene (reference sequence). The source was peripheral blood, collected on day 0 of AZD1222 vaccination. This chain uses TRBV7-9 with TRBJ2-7; perhaps TRBD1 as D (6 bases). The receptor's source is an adult in good health. The CDR3 here is CASSLGAGRSSSSYEQYF. The CDR3, as DNA: TGTGCCAGCAGCTTGGGGGCTGGCAGAAGCTCAAGCTCCTACGAGCAGTACTTC. Looking up the rest from reference TRBV7-9 and TRBJ2-7 gives the full variable domain: DTGVSQNPRHKITKRGQNVTFRCDPISEHNRLYWYRQTLGQGPEFLTYFQNEAQLEKSRLLSDRFSAERPKGSFSTLEIQRTEQGDSAMYLCASSLGAGRSSSSYEQYFGPGTRLTVT.